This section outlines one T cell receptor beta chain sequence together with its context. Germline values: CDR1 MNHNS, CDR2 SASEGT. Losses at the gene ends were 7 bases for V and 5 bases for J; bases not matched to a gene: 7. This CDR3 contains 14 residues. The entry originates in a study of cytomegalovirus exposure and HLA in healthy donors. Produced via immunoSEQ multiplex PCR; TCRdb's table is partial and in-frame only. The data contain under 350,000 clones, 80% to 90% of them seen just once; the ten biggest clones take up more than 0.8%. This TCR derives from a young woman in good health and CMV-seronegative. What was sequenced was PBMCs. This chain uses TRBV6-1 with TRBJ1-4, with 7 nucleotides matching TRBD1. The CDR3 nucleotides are TGTGCCAGCATTACTCCGGGACAGAATGAAAAACTGTTTTTT. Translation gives CASITPGQNEKLFF.